Following are 29 T cell receptor beta chains from one sample sequenced in a study of technical replicates of blood from a handful of donors. The protocol was immunoSEQ multiplex PCR, while the TCRdb copy is restricted to in-frame clones and leaves out a portion. The sample contains under 20,000 clones, more than 75% of which appear only once. Sequencing was performed on PBMCs. These receptors came from a human donor in good health.

CDR3 in DNA: TGTGCCAGCAGCTTAGGAGACAATGAGCAGTTCTTC. It specifies CASSLGDNEQFF. The genes are TRBV7-9 and TRBJ2-1; D unclear. Trimming took off 1 base at V and 5 bases at J, with 3 bases between the two ends. The CDR3 consists of 12 residues. Looked up from germline, CDR1 is SEHNR and CDR2 is FQNEAQ (reference sequence).

The chain recombines TRBV7-9 with TRBJ1-3; D is ambiguous. Between the trimmed V and J ends, which lost 8 bases and 1 base, there was a span of 12 bases. The CDR3 is 14 amino acids. In germline, CDR1 is SEHNR, CDR2 FQNEAQ (reference sequence). Here the CDR3 DNA reads TGTGCCAGCCTACACCCGACATCTGGAAACACCATATATTTT. Amino acids: CASLHPTSGNTIYF.

CDR3 coding DNA: TGTGCCAGCAGGAGTGGGGGGGTCTCCTACGAGCAGTACTTC. Its translation is CASRSGGVSYEQYF. V usage is TRBV6-6 and J usage is TRBJ2-7, with 7 bases identical to TRBD2. The CDR3 totals 14 residues. The germline V gene encodes CDR1 MNHNY and CDR2 SVGAGI (reference sequence). V lost 6 bases, J lost 0 bases, and 5 bases stayed unmatched.

V is TRBV27 and J is TRBJ1-1, with TRBD1 matching 9 bases. CDR1 and CDR2 from the germline V gene are MNHEY and SMNVEV (reference sequence). This CDR3 region has 19 residues. The trim removed 7 bases at V and 0 bases at J, leaving 18 bases unmatched. The CDR3 sequence: CASNSGTGFFRHMNTEAFF. The CDR3 DNA follows: TGTGCCAGCAATTCCGGGACAGGGTTTTTTCGTCACATGAACACTGAAGCTTTCTTT.

This chain links TRBV14 with TRBJ2-5, with D perhaps matching TRBD2 (6 bases). Germline-derived CDR1 and CDR2 are SGHDN and FVKESK. V was pared by 0 bases and J by 6 bases, with 14 bases between. CDR3 size: 15 residues. The CDR3 DNA follows: TGTGCCAGCAGCCAAGATCTCGGGAGTGGAAAGACCCAGTACTTC. This translates into CASSQDLGSGKTQYF.

Details on this clone: Other DNA sequences within the sample encode an identical CDR3. The chain joins TRBV25-1 to TRBJ2-1; 9 nucleotides agree with TRBD1. J gave up 1 base and V 3 bases, and 1 base lay outside the gene matches. Germline V CDR1 and CDR2: MGHDK, SYGVNS. The CDR3 sequence is 15 residues long. The CDR3 nucleotides read TGTGCCAGCAGTGAGACAGGGGGGTCCTACAATGAGCAGTTCTTC. This sequence encodes CASSETGGSYNEQFF.

This sequence joins TRBV28 and TRBJ2-1, with 9 nucleotides matching TRBD2. This CDR3 has 14 residues. Unmatched junction bases numbered 10, after V lost 10 bases and J lost 6 bases. Germline assignment: CDR1 MDHEN and CDR2 SYDVKM. CDR3: CATLAGVVFNEQFF. CDR3 nucleotides: TGTGCCACCTTAGCGGGAGTTGTATTCAATGAGCAGTTCTTC. Drawing the rest from reference TRBV28 and TRBJ2-1, the complete variable domain is DVKVTQSSRYLVKRTGEKVFLECVQDMDHENMFWYRQDPGLGLRLIYFSYDVKMKEKGDIPEGYSVSREKKERFSLILESASTNQTSMYLCATLAGVVFNEQFFGPGTRLTVL.

The gene calls are TRBV7-6 and TRBJ2-2, with TRBD1 matching over 9 bases. Losses at the gene ends were 8 bases for V and 3 bases for J; bases not matched to a gene: 16. CDR1 is SGHVS, CDR2 FNYEAQ, per germline. The CDR3 consists of 18 residues. The CDR3 sequence is CASSRDRVPKGDTGELFF. In nucleotides, the CDR3 is TGTGCCAGCTCCCGGGACAGGGTGCCTAAGGGAGACACCGGGGAGCTGTTTTTT. Supplemented by reference TRBV7-6 and TRBJ2-2, the full variable domain reads GAGVSQSPRYKVTKRGQDVALRCDPISGHVSLYWYRQALGQGPEFLTYFNYEAQQDKSGLPNDRFSAERPEGSISTLTIQRTEQRDSAMYRCASSRDRVPKGDTGELFFGEGSRLTVL.

The chain carries TRBV7-9 and TRBJ1-6; D call uncertain. This CDR3 comprises 16 residues. The V and J ends lost 5 bases and 0 bases respectively, with 11 bases between them. CDR1 is SEHNR, CDR2 FQNEAQ, per germline (reference sequence). The CDR3 region has the DNA TGTGCCAGCAGCCCAGCTGGGAGCTCCTATAATTCACCCCTCCACTTT. Residues: CASSPAGSSYNSPLHF.

The chain uses TRBV9 and TRBJ2-5, with D maybe TRBD2 (5 bases). The CDR3 has 14 residues. V was pared by 7 bases and J by 7 bases, with 20 bases between. Germline CDR1 reads SGDLS; CDR2 reads YYNGEE. CDR3 amino acids: CASAGGSGSRTQYF. CDR3 DNA sequence: TGTGCCAGCGCCGGAGGTTCAGGATCTCGGACCCAGTACTTC.

The chain is built from TRBV25-1 and TRBJ2-3; D is perhaps TRBD2 (5 bases). V was cut by 3 bases and J by 14 bases, with 18 bases left in between. This CDR3 spans 13 amino acids. Looked up from germline, CDR1 is MGHDK and CDR2 is SYGVNS. CDR3 nucleotides: TGTGCCAGCAGTGACCGTCTGTGGGGAGTATGGTATTTT. This gives the protein CASSDRLWGVWYF.

This clone was detected only once. CDR3 region: CASSLTGFTGELFF. The DNA of the CDR3 is TGTGCCAGCAGCTTGACAGGGTTCACCGGGGAGCTGTTTTTT. V is TRBV7-9 and J is TRBJ2-2; 7 bases match TRBD1. Germline-derived CDR1 and CDR2 are SEHNR and FQNEAQ (reference sequence). The V gene end was trimmed by 3 bases and the J gene end by 4 bases; junction bases not matched to a gene: 2. The CDR3 length is 14 residues.

The chain employs TRBV27 and TRBJ2-7; 9 positions agree with TRBD2. From germline, CDR1 is MNHEY and CDR2 SMNVEV (reference sequence). The junction had 9 bases not matched to a gene; V was cut back by 6 bases and J by 6 bases. The CDR3 totals 14 residues. DNA for the CDR3: TGTGCCAGCAGGCAGGGGGTAGCGGGAGCCGAGCAGTACTTC. Its protein is CASRQGVAGAEQYF.

The V and J genes are TRBV13 and TRBJ2-2; 7 bases are shared with TRBD2. The V gene end was trimmed by 6 bases and the J gene end by 4 bases; junction bases not matched to a gene: 8. The CDR3 has 15 amino acids. Germline CDR1 reads PRHDT; CDR2 reads FYEKMQ (reference sequence). In nucleotides, the CDR3 is TGTGCCAGCAGTAAGCGGGATTGGGGCACCGGGGAGCTGTTTTTT. Its protein is CASSKRDWGTGELFF.

V is TRBV5-1 and J is TRBJ2-7; the D gene is possibly TRBD2 (6 bases). The germline V and J ends were trimmed by 4 bases and 2 bases, with 13 bases remaining between them. This CDR3 comprises 14 residues. CDR1 and CDR2 (germline): SGHRS, YFSETQ. CDR3 sequence reads: CASSPGGATYEQYF. The CDR3 coding sequence is TGCGCCAGCAGCCCGGGCGGGGCAACCTACGAGCAGTACTTC.

The V gene is TRBV28, the J gene TRBJ2-1; 7 bases fit TRBD2. Germline V gene data show CDR1 as MDHEN and CDR2 as SYDVKM. This CDR3 has 16 amino acids. J gave up 8 bases and V 4 bases, and 14 bases lay outside the gene matches. CDR3 bases: TGTGCCAGCAGTTCCGCCCTCGGGGGGAGCTGGTATGAGCAGTTCTTC. Translation gives CASSSALGGSWYEQFF.

This chain joins TRBV6-5 and TRBJ1-3, with a possible D match to TRBD1 (6 bases). Trimming shortened V by 6 bases and J by 2 bases, and 11 bases separated the two germline ends. CDR3 length: 14 residues. Germline assignment: CDR1 MNHEY and CDR2 SVGAGI. The CDR3 sequence: CASRARDTGNTIYF. For the CDR3, the DNA is TGTGCCAGCAGGGCCCGGGACACTGGAAACACCATATATTTT.

The V call is TRBV27, the J call TRBJ2-1, with TRBD2 matching 7 bases. Germline trimming cut 6 bases from V and 5 bases from J; bases unmatched to any gene: 10. This CDR3 spans 15 amino acids. CDR1 is MNHEY, CDR2 SMNVEV, per germline (reference sequence). This CDR3 is CASRLAAPLDNEQFF. The CDR3 DNA reads as TGTGCCAGCAGGCTAGCGGCGCCTTTGGACAATGAGCAGTTCTTC.

The chain combines TRBV5-8 with TRBJ2-5, with 7 bases fitting TRBD1. Germline lookup yields CDR1 SGHTS and CDR2 YDEGEE. The CDR3 covers 14 residues. The J segment lost 1 base and the V segment lost 4 bases, leaving 4 bases of the junction unmatched. The CDR3 DNA reads TGTGCCAGCAGCAGTGGGACAGCCCAAGAGACCCAGTACTTC. Translating gives CASSSGTAQETQYF.

The CDR3 here is CASRETTGVPDTQYF. CDR3 coding DNA: TGCGCCAGCAGGGAGACAACGGGGGTCCCAGATACGCAGTATTTT. The rearrangement uses TRBV10-2 and TRBJ2-3; possibly TRBD2 for D (6 bases). Per germline, CDR1 WSHSY and CDR2 SAAADI. Deletions cut 6 bases from V and 4 bases from J, with 17 bases between. This CDR3 contains 15 residues.

The V gene is TRBV14, the J gene TRBJ1-1, with no clear D. This CDR3 has 14 residues. The germline CDR1 and CDR2 sequences are SGHDN and FVKESK. Trimming stripped 5 bases from V and 9 bases from J, with 19 bases between. CDR3 residues: CASSFLAVGSQAFF. The CDR3, as DNA: TGTGCCAGCAGCTTCTTGGCGGTGGGGAGTCAAGCTTTCTTT.

The chain joins TRBV13 to TRBJ2-4, with TRBD1 matching 8 bases. V trimming: 4 bases; J trimming: 7 bases; junction bases outside the gene matches: 6. This CDR3 contains 14 residues. CDR1 and CDR2 from the germline V gene are PRHDT and FYEKMQ (reference sequence). The CDR3 spells CASSSGQGVNIQYF. CDR3 nucleotide sequence: TGTGCCAGCAGCTCAGGACAGGGAGTGAACATTCAGTACTTC.

This clone came up once. This chain joins TRBV6-1 and TRBJ1-4; tentatively, D is TRBD1 (5 bases). Germline V gene lookup returns CDR1 MNHNS and CDR2 SASEGT. The CDR3 consists of 15 residues. V was trimmed by 0 bases and J by 6 bases, leaving 11 bases between them. This CDR3 is CASSEATRDHEKLFF. In DNA form, the CDR3 reads TGTGCCAGCAGTGAAGCGACCAGGGATCATGAAAAACTGTTTTTT.

This sequence joins TRBV5-1 and TRBJ1-1; D perhaps matches TRBD1 (5 bases). Germline assignment: CDR1 SGHRS and CDR2 YFSETQ. This CDR3 comprises 14 residues. V lost 4 bases and J 3 bases, leaving 13 bases between the germline ends. CDR3 coding DNA: TGCGCCAGCAGCGATGGGGGGGTTGACACTGAAGCTTTCTTT. Amino acids: CASSDGGVDTEAFF.

The genes are TRBV18 and TRBJ2-3, with D hard to call. Germline CDR1 is KGHSH and CDR2 is LQKENI. The length of the CDR3 is 13 residues. Trimming stripped 3 bases from V and 2 bases from J, with 6 bases between. The CDR3 protein is CASSPSPTDTQYF. The CDR3 region has the DNA TGTGCCAGCTCACCGAGTCCCACAGATACGCAGTATTTT.

The V call is TRBV6-5, the J call TRBJ2-1, with D possibly being TRBD1 (6 bases). V dropped 5 bases and J dropped 4 bases, with 15 bases sitting between them. Germline assignment: CDR1 MNHEY and CDR2 SVGAGI. This CDR3 has 15 residues. The CDR3 is CASSASGTTYNEQFF. For the CDR3, the DNA is TGTGCCAGCAGTGCCTCCGGGACAACGTACAATGAGCAGTTCTTC.

The J gene is TRBJ2-1, the V gene TRBV19, with TRBD1 matching 9 bases. The CDR3 runs to 18 residues. The V segment lost 7 bases and the J segment 6 bases; nucleotides outside the gene matches: 19. Germline loops: CDR1 LNHDA, CDR2 SQIVND (reference sequence). In DNA form, the CDR3 reads TGTGCCAGTAAGGTTGAGGGACAGGGTCGAGTTTGGGGCAATGAGCAGTTCTTC. This translates into CASKVEGQGRVWGNEQFF.

This rearrangement joins TRBV9 to TRBJ1-1; D is perhaps TRBD1 (5 bases). With 0 bases removed from V and 1 base from J, the gap between germline ends came to 10 bases. The CDR3 has 15 amino acids. The germline V gene has CDR1 SGDLS and CDR2 YYNGEE. CDR3 loop: CASSVDVGGNTEAFF. CDR3 in DNA: TGTGCCAGCAGCGTAGATGTGGGGGGGAACACTGAAGCTTTCTTT.

The chain has TRBV7-9 and TRBJ2-3; D might be TRBD1 (5 bases). CDR3 length equals 16 residues. Trimming left V 5 bases short and J 1 base short, with 16 bases between. The germline V gene has CDR1 SEHNR and CDR2 FQNEAQ (reference sequence). The CDR3 reads CASSRRRIGGTDTQYF. CDR3 DNA sequence: TGTGCCAGCAGCCGACGAAGGATAGGGGGCACAGATACGCAGTATTTT.